This T cell receptor (beta chain) was sequenced during a study of human T cells and chemical hapten exposure. Across the study: Variability of per-sample TCR yields stemmed mainly from small differences in pooled library volume.

The CDR3 extends over 15 amino acids. The germline V gene has CDR1 SQVTM and CDR2 ANQGSEA. V was pared by 5 bases and J by 0 bases, with 13 bases between. Each CDR3 protein gets one entry after TCRdb re-called the RACE reads with MiXCR. The sample lists 300,000 to 350,000 distinct CDR3 sequences; about 7% were seen once. Described time point: patch test 1, 2 weeks after DPC sensitization. Treatment here: therapeutic diphenylcyclopropenone sensitization with weekly scalp DPC. A word on this clonotype: The antigen remains unidentified.

Study-level points and caveats: Alopecia affecting every donor means their immune response may not match healthy people's.

This material consisted of whole blood, taken in connection with sensitization to the hapten diphenylcyclopropenone (DPC). This receptor was obtained from a young woman with alopecia areata. Some clones in this sample may be carry-over from other donors' samples. This chain links TRBV29-1 with TRBJ2-2, with D hard to call. The CDR3 region has the DNA TGCAGCGTTTTCCCCGGACGCCCGAACACCGGGGAGCTGTTTTTT. Protein: CSVFPGRPNTGELFF.